The T cell receptor (beta chain) under discussion was sequenced for a study of tumor and adjacent non-tumor tissue in lung cancer. Across the study: Aged about 31 to 85 years, patients included roughly 10 men and 4 to 6 women with stage I to III disease.

This sample's RNA came from whole unsorted tissue. The length of the CDR3 is 14 residues. The V end was cut by 4 bases, the J end by 9 bases, with 16 bases between. Germline loops: CDR1 SGHAT, CDR2 FQNNGV. A modified ARM-PCR protocol with three rounds of nested PCR amplified TCRbeta. TCRdb independently ran MiXCR on the multiplex PCR reads; one entry per CDR3 protein. The table shows approximately 79,000 distinct CDR3 sequences, with over 55% occurring only once. Sequences were obtained from lung tumor tissue. V is TRBV11-2 and J is TRBJ2-1; D is unclear. This receptor was obtained from a woman between 40 and 55 years old with non-small cell lung cancer. CDR3 bases: TGTGCCAGCAGCTGGATTTGCGGAAACAGTGAGCAGTTCTTC. The encoded protein is CASSWICGNSEQFF. Supplemented by reference TRBV11-2 and TRBJ2-1, the full variable domain reads EAGVAQSPRYKIIEKRQSVAFWCNPISGHATLYWYQQILGQGPKLLIQFQNNGVVDDSQLPKDRFSAERLKGVDSTLKIQPAKLEDSAVYLCASSWICGNSEQFFGPGTRLTVL.